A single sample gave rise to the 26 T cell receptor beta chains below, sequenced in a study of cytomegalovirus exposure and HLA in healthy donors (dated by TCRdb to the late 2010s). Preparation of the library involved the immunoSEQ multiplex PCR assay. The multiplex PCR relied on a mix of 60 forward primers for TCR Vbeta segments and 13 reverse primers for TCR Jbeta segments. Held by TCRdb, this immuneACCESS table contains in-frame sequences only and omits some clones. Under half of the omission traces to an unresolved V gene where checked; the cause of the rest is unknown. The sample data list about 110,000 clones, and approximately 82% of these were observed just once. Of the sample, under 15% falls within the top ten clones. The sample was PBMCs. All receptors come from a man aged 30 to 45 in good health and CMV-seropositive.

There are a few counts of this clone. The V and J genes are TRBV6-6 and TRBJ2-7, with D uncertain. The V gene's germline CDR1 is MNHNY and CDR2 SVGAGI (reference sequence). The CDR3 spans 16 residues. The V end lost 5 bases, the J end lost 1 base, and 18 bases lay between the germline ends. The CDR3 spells CASSALYTEVSYEQYF. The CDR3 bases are TGTGCCAGCAGTGCCCTGTACACAGAAGTTTCCTACGAGCAGTACTTC.

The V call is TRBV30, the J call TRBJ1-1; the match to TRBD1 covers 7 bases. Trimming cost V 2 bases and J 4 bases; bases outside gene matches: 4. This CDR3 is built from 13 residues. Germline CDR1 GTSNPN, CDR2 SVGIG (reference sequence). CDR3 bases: TGTGCCTGGAGTCCGGCAGGGGGCACTGAAGCTTTCTTT. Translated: CAWSPAGGTEAFF.

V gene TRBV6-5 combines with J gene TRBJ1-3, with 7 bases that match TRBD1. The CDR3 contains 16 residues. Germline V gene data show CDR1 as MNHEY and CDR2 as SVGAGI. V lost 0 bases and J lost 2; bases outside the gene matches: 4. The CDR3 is CASSYSTGTAGNTIYF. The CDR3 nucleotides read TGTGCCAGCAGTTACTCGACAGGGACGGCTGGAAACACCATATATTTT.

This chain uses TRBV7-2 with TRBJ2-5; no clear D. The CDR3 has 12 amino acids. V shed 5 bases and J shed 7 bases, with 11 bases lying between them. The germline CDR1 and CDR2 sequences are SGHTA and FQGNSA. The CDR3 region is CASSAVPRTQYF. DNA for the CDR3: TGTGCCAGCAGCGCAGTCCCAAGGACCCAGTACTTC. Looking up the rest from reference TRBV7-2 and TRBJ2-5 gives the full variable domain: GAGVSQSPSNKVTEKGKDVELRCDPISGHTALYWYRQSLGQGLEFLIYFQGNSAPDKSGLPSDRFSAERTGGSVSTLTIQRTQQEDSAVYLCASSAVPRTQYFGPGTRLLVL.

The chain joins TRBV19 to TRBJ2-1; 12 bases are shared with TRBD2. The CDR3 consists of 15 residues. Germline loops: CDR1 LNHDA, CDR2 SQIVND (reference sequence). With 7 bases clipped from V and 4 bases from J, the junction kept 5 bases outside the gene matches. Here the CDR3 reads CASKRLAGAYNEQFF. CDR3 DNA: TGTGCCAGTAAGAGACTAGCGGGGGCATACAATGAGCAGTTCTTC.

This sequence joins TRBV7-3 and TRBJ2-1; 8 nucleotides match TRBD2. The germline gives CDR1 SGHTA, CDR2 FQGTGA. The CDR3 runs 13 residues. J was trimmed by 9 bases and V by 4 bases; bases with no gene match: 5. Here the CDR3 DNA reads TGTGCCAGCAGCTCGACTAGCGTGGGTGAGCAGTTCTTC. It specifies CASSSTSVGEQFF.

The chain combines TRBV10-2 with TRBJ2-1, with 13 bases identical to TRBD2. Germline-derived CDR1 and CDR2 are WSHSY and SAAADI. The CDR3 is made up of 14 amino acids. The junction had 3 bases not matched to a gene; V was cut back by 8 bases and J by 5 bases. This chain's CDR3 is CASRLAGGDNEQFF. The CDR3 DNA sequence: TGCGCCAGCCGACTAGCGGGGGGCGACAATGAGCAGTTCTTC.

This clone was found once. The CDR3 loop reads CATSGFLTGNSVYGYTF. CDR3 coding DNA: TGTGCCACCAGCGGGTTCTTGACAGGGAATTCGGTCTATGGCTACACCTTC. The rearrangement uses TRBV15 and TRBJ1-2; 7 positions agree with TRBD1. Trimming took 5 bases from V and 4 from J; bases not matched to a gene: 16. The germline gives CDR1 LNHNV, CDR2 YYDKDF (reference sequence). The CDR3 totals 17 residues.

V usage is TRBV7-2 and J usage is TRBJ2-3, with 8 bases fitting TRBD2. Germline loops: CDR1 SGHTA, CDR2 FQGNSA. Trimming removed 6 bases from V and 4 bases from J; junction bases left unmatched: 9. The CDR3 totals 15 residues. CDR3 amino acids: CASSFGGGIADTQYF. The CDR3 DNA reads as TGTGCCAGCAGTTTTGGCGGGGGGATCGCAGATACGCAGTATTTT.

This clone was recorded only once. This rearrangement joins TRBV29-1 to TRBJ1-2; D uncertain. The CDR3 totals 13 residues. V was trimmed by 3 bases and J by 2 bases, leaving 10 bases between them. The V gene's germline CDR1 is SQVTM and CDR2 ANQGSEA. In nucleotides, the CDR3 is TGCAGCGTTGAGGTTCCCAGGAACTATGGCTACACCTTC. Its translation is CSVEVPRNYGYTF.

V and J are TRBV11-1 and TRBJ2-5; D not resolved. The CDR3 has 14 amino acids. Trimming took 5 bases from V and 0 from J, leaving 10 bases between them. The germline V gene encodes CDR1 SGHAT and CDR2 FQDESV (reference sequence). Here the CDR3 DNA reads TGTGCCAGCAGCCGGTCGACTCACCAAGAGACCCAGTACTTC. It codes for CASSRSTHQETQYF.

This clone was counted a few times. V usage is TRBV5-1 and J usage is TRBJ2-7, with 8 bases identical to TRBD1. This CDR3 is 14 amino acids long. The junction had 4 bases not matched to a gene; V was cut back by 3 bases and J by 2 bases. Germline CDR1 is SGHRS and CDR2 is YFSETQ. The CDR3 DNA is TGCGCCAGCAGCTCCGGACAGGGACCCTACGAGCAGTACTTC. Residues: CASSSGQGPYEQYF. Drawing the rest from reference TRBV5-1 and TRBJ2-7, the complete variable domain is KAGVTQTPRYLIKTRGQQVTLSCSPISGHRSVSWYQQTPGQGLQFLFEYFSETQRNKGNFPGRFSGRQFSNSRSEMNVSTLELGDSALYLCASSSGQGPYEQYFGPGTRLTVT.

The CDR3 DNA reads as TGTGCCAGCAGCGAGGACAGGGGAGGTTCACCCCTCCACTTT. This sequence encodes CASSEDRGGSPLHF. The rearrangement uses TRBV11-2 and TRBJ1-6; TRBD1 matches at 9 bases. CDR1 and CDR2 from the germline V gene are SGHAT and FQNNGV. Germline trimming cut 5 bases from V and 9 bases from J; bases unmatched to any gene: 5. The CDR3 consists of 14 residues.

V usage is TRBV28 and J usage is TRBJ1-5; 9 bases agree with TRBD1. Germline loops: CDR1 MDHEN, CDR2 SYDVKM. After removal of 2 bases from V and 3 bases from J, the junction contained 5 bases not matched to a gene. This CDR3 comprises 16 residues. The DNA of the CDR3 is TGTGCCAGCAGTTTAAGACAGGGGGTTATCAATCAGCCCCAGCATTTT. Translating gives CASSLRQGVINQPQHF.

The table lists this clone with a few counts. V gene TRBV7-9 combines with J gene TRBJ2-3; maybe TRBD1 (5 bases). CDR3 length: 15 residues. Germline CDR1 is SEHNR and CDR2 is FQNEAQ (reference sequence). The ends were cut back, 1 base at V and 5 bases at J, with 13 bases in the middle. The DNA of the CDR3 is TGTGCCAGCAGCTTAGGGCAGGGCGGACGAGATACGCAGTATTTT. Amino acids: CASSLGQGGRDTQYF.

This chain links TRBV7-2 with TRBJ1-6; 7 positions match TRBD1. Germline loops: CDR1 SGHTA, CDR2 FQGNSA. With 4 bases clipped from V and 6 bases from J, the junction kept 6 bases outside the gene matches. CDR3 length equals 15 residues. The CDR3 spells CASSSRQGVNSPLHF. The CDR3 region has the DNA TGTGCCAGCAGCTCTCGACAGGGAGTTAATTCACCCCTCCACTTT.

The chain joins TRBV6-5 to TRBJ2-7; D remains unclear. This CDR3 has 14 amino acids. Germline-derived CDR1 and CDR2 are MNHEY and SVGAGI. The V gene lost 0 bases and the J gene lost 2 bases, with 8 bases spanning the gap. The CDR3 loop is CASSYSSETYEQYF. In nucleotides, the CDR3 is TGTGCCAGCAGTTACTCGAGCGAAACCTACGAGCAGTACTTC.

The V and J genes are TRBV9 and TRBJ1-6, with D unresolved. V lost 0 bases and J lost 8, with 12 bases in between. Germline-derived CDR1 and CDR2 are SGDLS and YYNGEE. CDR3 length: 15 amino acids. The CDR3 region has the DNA TGTGCCAGCAGCGTAGCTAGGGCGGGAGATTCACCCCTCCACTTT. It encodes CASSVARAGDSPLHF.

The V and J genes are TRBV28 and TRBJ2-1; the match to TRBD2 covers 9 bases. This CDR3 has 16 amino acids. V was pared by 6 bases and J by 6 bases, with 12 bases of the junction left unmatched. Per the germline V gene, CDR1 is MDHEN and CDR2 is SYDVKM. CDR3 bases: TGTGCCAGCAGACCCCCCGGAGCGGGGGGCCGCAATGAGCAGTTCTTC. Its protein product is CASRPPGAGGRNEQFF.

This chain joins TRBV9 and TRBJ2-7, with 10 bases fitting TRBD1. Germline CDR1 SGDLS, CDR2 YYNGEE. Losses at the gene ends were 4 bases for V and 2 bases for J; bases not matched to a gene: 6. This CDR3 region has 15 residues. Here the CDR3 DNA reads TGTGCCAGCAGCCGGGGGGGGACAGGGGCCTACGAGCAGTACTTC. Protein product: CASSRGGTGAYEQYF.

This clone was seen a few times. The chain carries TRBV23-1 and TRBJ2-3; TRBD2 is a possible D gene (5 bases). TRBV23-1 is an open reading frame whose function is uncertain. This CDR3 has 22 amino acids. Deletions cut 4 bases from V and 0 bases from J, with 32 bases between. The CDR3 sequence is CASSPSPPGISFLLLSTDTQYF. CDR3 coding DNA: TGCGCCAGCAGTCCTTCACCACCGGGAATCTCATTCTTACTTTTAAGCACAGATACGCAGTATTTT.

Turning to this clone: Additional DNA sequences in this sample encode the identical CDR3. The CDR3 DNA follows: TGTGCCTGGAGTGTACAACGGAACACTGAAGCTTTCTTT. It specifies CAWSVQRNTEAFF. This sequence joins TRBV30 and TRBJ1-1; D gene uncertain. The CDR3 has 13 amino acids. The V and J ends lost 0 bases and 1 base respectively, with 6 bases between them. Germline V lookup: CDR1 GTSNPN, CDR2 SVGIG (reference sequence).

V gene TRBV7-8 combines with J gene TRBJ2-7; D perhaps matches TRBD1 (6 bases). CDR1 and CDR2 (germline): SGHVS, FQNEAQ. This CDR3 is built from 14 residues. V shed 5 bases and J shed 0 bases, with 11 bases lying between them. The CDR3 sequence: CASSLQGHSYEQYF. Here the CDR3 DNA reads TGTGCCAGCAGCCTACAGGGCCACTCCTACGAGCAGTACTTC.

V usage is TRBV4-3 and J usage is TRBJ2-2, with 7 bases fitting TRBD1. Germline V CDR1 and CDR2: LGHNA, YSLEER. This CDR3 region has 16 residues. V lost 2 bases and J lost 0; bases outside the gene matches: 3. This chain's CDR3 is CASSQPGTANTGELFF. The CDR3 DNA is TGCGCCAGCAGCCAACCGGGGACAGCGAACACCGGGGAGCTGTTTTTT.

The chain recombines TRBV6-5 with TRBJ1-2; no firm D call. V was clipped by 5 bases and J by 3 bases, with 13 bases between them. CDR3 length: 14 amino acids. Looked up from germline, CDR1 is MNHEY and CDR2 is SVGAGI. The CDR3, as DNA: TGTGCCAGCAGTCCTCCGACCGGGTACTATGGCTACACCTTC. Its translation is CASSPPTGYYGYTF.

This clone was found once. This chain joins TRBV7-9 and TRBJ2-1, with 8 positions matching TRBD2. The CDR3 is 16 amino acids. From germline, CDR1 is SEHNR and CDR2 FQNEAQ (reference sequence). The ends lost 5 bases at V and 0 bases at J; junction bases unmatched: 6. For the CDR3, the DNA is TGTGCCAGCAGCGGCGAGCGGGGGCACTCCTACAATGAGCAGTTCTTC. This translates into CASSGERGHSYNEQFF.